This T cell receptor (beta chain) was identified in a study of CD8+CD57+ T cells in acquired aplastic anemia. At the level of the study: When averaged, DNA from sorted CD4+ and CD8+ cells came to about 3 ug.

Trimming took 2 bases from V and 3 from J, leaving 16 bases between them. CDR3 length: 16 residues. CDR1 LGHNT and CDR2 FRNRAP come from the germline V gene. Overall study results and limits: Some 29 shared CD8+ CDR3s appeared highly expressed within patients' immunodominant clones.

This clonotype came up many times. What it binds is not known. Template material for TCR beta VDJ and CDR3 profiling consisted of genomic DNA. MiXCR, applied by TCRdb to the reads, yields one record per CDR3 protein. The table lists about 160,000 distinct CDR3 sequences, roughly 47% of them singletons. The specimen sequenced was sorted CD4+, CD8+, or CD8+CD57+ T cells (not recorded which) from PBMCs. The TCR comes from a human donor in good health. The rearrangement links TRBV12-5 to TRBJ1-2; D remains unclear. CDR3 DNA sequence: TGTGCTAGTGGTTTGCCCTCCCCAGGCCCACACTATGGCTACACCTTC. Its translation: CASGLPSPGPHYGYTF.